The 19 T cell receptor beta chains below come from one sample, sequenced in a study of cytomegalovirus exposure and HLA in healthy donors. The PCR made use of 60 Vbeta and 13 Jbeta primers. Measured with immunoSEQ multiplex PCR; TCRdb has only the in-frame clones, and not every one. Of roughly 220,000 clones detected, roughly 80% appear once; the ten largest clones hold 2.9%. Specimen: PBMCs. The source is a man aged 25-45 years in good health and CMV-seronegative.

J is TRBJ1-4 and V is TRBV7-9; D unresolved. CDR1 is SEHNR, CDR2 FQNEAQ, per germline (reference sequence). The CDR3 is 14 residues long. The V end lost 0 bases, the J end lost 9 bases, and 11 bases lay between the germline ends. The CDR3 is CASSLAEGGQKLFF. CDR3 in DNA: TGTGCCAGCAGCTTAGCGGAGGGAGGCCAAAAACTGTTTTTT.

The V and J genes are TRBV7-8 and TRBJ2-7; D may be TRBD2 (5 bases). V was cut by 2 bases and J by 4 bases, with 18 bases left in between. Germline V gene sequence: CDR1 SGHVS, CDR2 FQNEAQ. This CDR3 region has 16 residues. The CDR3 coding sequence is TGTGCCAGCAGCTTAACACCCCGGGGAACTGCATACGAGCAGTACTTC. Protein: CASSLTPRGTAYEQYF.

This clone was seen only once. The chain has TRBV2 and TRBJ2-7, with D possibly being TRBD2 (5 bases). Trimming took off 7 bases at V and 2 bases at J, with 15 bases between the two ends. This CDR3 contains 14 residues. Germline V gene data show CDR1 as SNHLY and CDR2 as FYNNEI. CDR3 sequence: CASTAGRGAYEQYF. The CDR3 coding sequence is TGTGCCAGCACCGCCGGCCGGGGAGCCTACGAGCAGTACTTC.

This clone was observed once. The rearrangement joins TRBV11-3 to TRBJ2-1; D is unresolved. V lost 5 bases, J lost 7 bases, and 18 bases lay in between. Germline V lookup: CDR1 SGHNT, CDR2 YENEEA. This CDR3 region has 15 residues. CDR3 coding DNA: TGTGCCAGCAGCCTTACGGGTAGCTCGGTGAATGAGCAGTTCTTC. Protein sequence: CASSLTGSSVNEQFF.

This chain uses TRBV5-4 with TRBJ2-3; no firm D call. The CDR3 sequence is 14 residues long. Trimming stripped 3 bases from V and 1 base from J, with 9 bases between. Germline loops: CDR1 SGHNT, CDR2 YYREEE (reference sequence). For the CDR3, the DNA is TGTGCCAGCAGCTCAGAAGTGGGCACAGATACGCAGTATTTT. Amino acids: CASSSEVGTDTQYF.

The J gene is TRBJ2-6, the V gene TRBV6-1, with a weak D call TRBD2 (6 bases). Germline CDR1 MNHNS, CDR2 SASEGT. The CDR3 contains 15 residues. Trimming took 4 bases from V and 17 from J, leaving 24 bases between them. The CDR3 nucleotides are TGTGCCAGCAGTGTTGGGACTGAACCTAGCCGGGGGATGACTTTC. Its protein product is CASSVGTEPSRGMTF.

Concerning this clone: The same CDR3 arises from other DNA sequences in this sample as well. The chain recombines TRBV9 with TRBJ1-1; D is uncertain. Germline V gives CDR1 SGDLS, CDR2 YYNGEE. The germline V and J ends were trimmed by 2 bases and 4 bases, with 9 bases remaining between them. This CDR3 is 13 amino acids long. The CDR3 nucleotides are TGTGCCAGCAGCGTGGCTGGGAGCACTGAAGCTTTCTTT. Protein: CASSVAGSTEAFF.

V is TRBV7-9 and J is TRBJ1-2; weak D call: TRBD1 (5 bases). This CDR3 has 15 residues. V lost 5 bases and J lost 6, with 19 bases in between. The V gene's germline CDR1 is SEHNR and CDR2 FQNEAQ (reference sequence). The chain's CDR3 is CASSLIQGSLNGYTF. The CDR3 coding sequence is TGTGCCAGCAGCCTAATCCAGGGTTCCTTAAATGGCTACACCTTC.

This clone was seen only a few times. This chain uses TRBV2 with TRBJ1-5; TRBD1 aligns across 7 bases. The CDR3 sequence is 14 residues long. The V gene end was trimmed by 7 bases and the J gene end by 1 base; junction bases not matched to a gene: 4. The germline V gene encodes CDR1 SNHLY and CDR2 FYNNEI. The DNA of the CDR3 is TGTGCCAGCAATCTACAGGGGAGCAATCAGCCCCAGCATTTT. This sequence encodes CASNLQGSNQPQHF.

The chain uses TRBV27 and TRBJ2-2; possibly TRBD1 for D (6 bases). The germline V gene has CDR1 MNHEY and CDR2 SMNVEV (reference sequence). The CDR3 is 13 amino acids. V lost 6 bases and J lost 7, with 12 bases in between. This CDR3 reads CASSATGNGELFF. The CDR3 DNA sequence: TGTGCCAGCAGCGCAACAGGGAACGGGGAGCTGTTTTTT.

This chain links TRBV7-2 with TRBJ1-4; unclear D gene. The V and J ends lost 1 base and 14 bases respectively, with 8 bases between them. Germline lookup yields CDR1 SGHTA and CDR2 FQGNSA. The CDR3 spans 11 residues. Here the CDR3 DNA reads TGTGCCAGCAGCTTAGGGGGAGGTCTGTTTTTT. It encodes CASSLGGGLFF.

This chain connects TRBV7-3 to TRBJ2-1; 11 nucleotides align to TRBD2. The CDR3 is 15 amino acids. The germline V gene has CDR1 SGHTA and CDR2 FQGTGA. J lost 10 bases, V lost 0 bases, and 5 bases had no gene match. This CDR3 reads CASSLTLAGGGEQFF. The DNA of the CDR3 is TGTGCCAGCAGCTTAACTCTAGCGGGGGGAGGCGAGCAGTTCTTC.

V gene TRBV6-5 combines with J gene TRBJ2-7, with a possible D match to TRBD1 (6 bases). The germline V and J ends were trimmed by 5 bases and 3 bases, with 8 bases remaining between them. Germline values: CDR1 MNHEY, CDR2 SVGAGI. The CDR3 sequence is 12 residues long. CDR3 region: CASSRDIYEQYF. The CDR3 region has the DNA TGTGCCAGCAGTAGGGACATCTACGAGCAGTACTTC.

The chain recombines TRBV5-4 with TRBJ1-2, with TRBD1 identical over 11 bases. The CDR3 is made up of 13 amino acids. The V and J ends lost 5 bases and 7 bases, in that order; junction bases with no gene match: 4. The germline gives CDR1 SGHNT, CDR2 YYREEE (reference sequence). The CDR3 is CASRGTGGGGYTF. In nucleotides, the CDR3 is TGTGCCAGCAGGGGGACAGGGGGTGGTGGCTACACCTTC. The full variable domain, with the rest looked up from reference TRBV5-4 and TRBJ1-2, is ETGVTQSPTHLIKTRGQQVTLRCSSQSGHNTVSWYQQALGQGPQFIFQYYREEENGRGNFPPRFSGLQFPNYSSELNVNALELDDSALYLCASRGTGGGGYTFGSGTRLTVV.

The rearrangement links TRBV15 to TRBJ1-4; tentative D call: TRBD1 (6 bases). Trimming shortened V by 5 bases and J by 6 bases, and 16 bases separated the two germline ends. This CDR3 comprises 15 residues. Looked up from germline, CDR1 is LNHNV and CDR2 is YYDKDF (reference sequence). CDR3: CATSGFHRVDEKLFF. CDR3 sequence (DNA): TGTGCCACCAGCGGATTCCACAGGGTCGATGAAAAACTGTTTTTT.

The chain links TRBV28 to TRBJ1-2; TRBD1 matches 9 bases. The ends lost 11 bases at V and 8 bases at J; junction bases unmatched: 12. In germline, CDR1 is MDHEN, CDR2 SYDVKM. CDR3 length: 13 amino acids. DNA of the CDR3: TGTGCCGCTGCCGGGACAGGGAAAAGAGGCTACACCTTC. Translating gives CAAAGTGKRGYTF.

The chain combines TRBV4-2 with TRBJ2-3; possibly TRBD2 for D (5 bases). This CDR3 is 15 amino acids long. V shed 6 bases and J shed 3 bases, with 16 bases lying between them. Germline V gives CDR1 LGHNA, CDR2 YNFKEQ. This CDR3 reads CASSLETGRTDTQYF. The CDR3 nucleotides are TGTGCCAGCAGTCTTGAAACGGGAAGGACAGATACGCAGTATTTT.

The chain is built from TRBV10-3 and TRBJ1-2; 7 bases are a match to TRBD1. J gave up 0 bases and V 6 bases, and 13 bases lay outside the gene matches. In germline, CDR1 is ENHRY, CDR2 SYGVKD. The CDR3 covers 17 residues. CDR3 in amino acids: CAISVGSKGAANYGYTF. The CDR3 bases are TGTGCCATCAGCGTGGGGTCGAAGGGGGCGGCTAACTATGGCTACACCTTC.

V and J are TRBV4-1 and TRBJ2-5; 12 bases match TRBD2. Germline values: CDR1 MGHRA, CDR2 YSYEKL. Trimming at V came to 0 bases and at J to 1 base, leaving 3 bases not matched to a gene. This CDR3 has 17 amino acids. The CDR3 coding sequence is TGCGCCAGCAGCCAAGATCGGACTAGCGGGGCCCAAGAGACCCAGTACTTC. This sequence encodes CASSQDRTSGAQETQYF.